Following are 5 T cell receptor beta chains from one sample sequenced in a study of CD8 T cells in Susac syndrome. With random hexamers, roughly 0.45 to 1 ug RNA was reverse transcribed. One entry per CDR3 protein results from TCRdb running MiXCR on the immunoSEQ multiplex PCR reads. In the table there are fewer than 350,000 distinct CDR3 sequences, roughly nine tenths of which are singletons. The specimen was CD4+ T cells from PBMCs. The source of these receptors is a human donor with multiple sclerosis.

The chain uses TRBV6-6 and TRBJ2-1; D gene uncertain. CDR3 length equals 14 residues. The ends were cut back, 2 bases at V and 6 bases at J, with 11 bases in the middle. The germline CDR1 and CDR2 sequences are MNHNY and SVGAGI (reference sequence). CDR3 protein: CASSYSSPPNEQFF. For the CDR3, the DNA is TGTGCCAGCAGTTACAGTTCCCCTCCCAATGAGCAGTTCTTC.

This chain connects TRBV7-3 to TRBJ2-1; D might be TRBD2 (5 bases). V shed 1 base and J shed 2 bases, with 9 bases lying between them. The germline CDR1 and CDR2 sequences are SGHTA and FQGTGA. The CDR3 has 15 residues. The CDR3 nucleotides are TGTGCCAGCAGCTTAAACGGACTTACCTACAATGAGCAGTTCTTC. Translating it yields CASSLNGLTYNEQFF.

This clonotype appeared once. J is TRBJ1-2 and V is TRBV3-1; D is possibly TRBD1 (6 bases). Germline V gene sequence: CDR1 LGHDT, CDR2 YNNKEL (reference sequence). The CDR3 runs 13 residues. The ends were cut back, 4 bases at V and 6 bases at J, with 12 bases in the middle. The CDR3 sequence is CASSPRTVDGYTF. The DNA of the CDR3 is TGTGCCAGCAGCCCCCGGACAGTAGATGGCTACACCTTC. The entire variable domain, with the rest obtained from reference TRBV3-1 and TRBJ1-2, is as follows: DTAVSQTPKYLVTQMGNDKSIKCEQNLGHDTMYWYKQDSKKFLKIMFSYNNKELIINETVPNRFSPKSPDKAHLNLHINSLELGDSAVYFCASSPRTVDGYTFGSGTRLTVV.

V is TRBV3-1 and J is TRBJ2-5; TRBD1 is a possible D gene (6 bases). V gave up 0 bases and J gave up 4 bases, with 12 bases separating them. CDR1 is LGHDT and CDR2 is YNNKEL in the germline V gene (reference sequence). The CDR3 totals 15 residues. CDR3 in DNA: TGTGCCAGCAGCCAAGATCCCAGCAGGGGAGAGACCCAGTACTTC. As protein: CASSQDPSRGETQYF.

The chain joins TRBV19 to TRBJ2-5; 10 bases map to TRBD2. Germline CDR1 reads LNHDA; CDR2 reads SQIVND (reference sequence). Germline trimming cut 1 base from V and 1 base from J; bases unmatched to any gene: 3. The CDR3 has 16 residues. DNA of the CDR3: TGTGCCAGTAGTATAGGCGGACTAGCGGCCCAAGAGACCCAGTACTTC. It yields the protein CASSIGGLAAQETQYF.